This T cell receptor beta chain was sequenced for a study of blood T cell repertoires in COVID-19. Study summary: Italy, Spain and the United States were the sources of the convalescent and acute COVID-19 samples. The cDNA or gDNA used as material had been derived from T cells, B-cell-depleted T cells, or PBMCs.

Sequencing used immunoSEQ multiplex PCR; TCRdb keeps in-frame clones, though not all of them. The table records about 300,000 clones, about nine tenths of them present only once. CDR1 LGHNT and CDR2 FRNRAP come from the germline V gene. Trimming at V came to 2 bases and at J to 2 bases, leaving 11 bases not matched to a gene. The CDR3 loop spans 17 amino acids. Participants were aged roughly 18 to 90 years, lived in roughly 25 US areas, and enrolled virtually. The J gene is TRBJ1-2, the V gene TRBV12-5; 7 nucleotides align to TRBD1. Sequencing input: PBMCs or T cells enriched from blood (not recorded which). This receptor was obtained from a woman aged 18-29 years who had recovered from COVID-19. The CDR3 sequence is CASGLKALTRGNYGYTF. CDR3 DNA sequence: TGTGCTAGTGGTTTGAAGGCGCTGACCAGGGGGAACTATGGCTACACCTTC.